The 27 T cell receptor beta chains in this list originate from one sample, sequenced in a study of shared clonotypes between healthy human individuals. The assay was immunoSEQ multiplex PCR, and TCRdb's table has in-frame clones only and misses some. The sample holds fewer than 2.5 million clones, roughly 93% seen once. Sequencing was done on a sample of naive CD4+ T cells from PBMCs. Specified subset: CD45RA+ positively selected. The origin of the receptors is a man between 18 and 29 years old in good health. Some clones in this sample may be carry-over from other donors' samples.

The V gene is TRBV4-1, the J gene TRBJ1-2, with 11 bases identical to TRBD1. The V gene's germline CDR1 is MGHRA and CDR2 YSYEKL. This CDR3 has 15 residues. The V and J ends lost 4 bases and 7 bases, in that order; junction bases with no gene match: 8. CDR3 nucleotide sequence: TGCGCCAGCAGCCCCAGGACAGGGGGCGGATCTGGCTACACCTTC. Its translation is CASSPRTGGGSGYTF.

V is TRBV14 and J is TRBJ1-2; D is ambiguous. Germline values: CDR1 SGHDN, CDR2 FVKESK. This CDR3 contains 17 residues. The V and J ends lost 0 bases and 0 bases respectively, with 14 bases between them. This chain's CDR3 is CASSQDQGRTSNYGYTF. DNA of the CDR3: TGTGCCAGCAGCCAAGATCAAGGCCGCACCTCTAACTATGGCTACACCTTC.

In its sample, this clone was seen a few times. Other DNA sequences of this sample code for an identical CDR3. The CDR3 sequence is CASSSGLAGSTDTQYF. In nucleotides, the CDR3 is TGCGCCAGCAGCTCGGGACTAGCGGGGAGCACAGATACGCAGTATTTT. This chain uses TRBV5-1 with TRBJ2-3, with 13 bases aligning to TRBD2. Per the germline V gene, CDR1 is SGHRS and CDR2 is YFSETQ. This CDR3 is 16 amino acids long. V was pared by 3 bases and J by 0 bases, with 1 base of the junction left unmatched.

The J gene is TRBJ2-6, the V gene TRBV19, with TRBD1 matching over 8 bases. Trimming removed 3 bases from V and 0 bases from J; junction bases left unmatched: 7. The length of the CDR3 is 18 residues. CDR1 is LNHDA, CDR2 SQIVND, per germline (reference sequence). CDR3 amino acids: CASSMTGAYYSGANVLTF. CDR3 DNA sequence: TGTGCCAGTAGTATGACAGGGGCCTACTACTCTGGGGCCAACGTCCTGACTTTC.

This clone was recorded only once. V gene TRBV30 combines with J gene TRBJ1-3; D call uncertain. The CDR3 is 16 amino acids. The V gene's germline CDR1 is GTSNPN and CDR2 SVGIG (reference sequence). Trimming took off 4 bases at V and 0 bases at J, with 16 bases between the two ends. The CDR3 region is CAWTSYTAHSGNTIYF. The CDR3 coding sequence is TGTGCCTGGACCTCCTACACGGCACACTCTGGAAACACCATATATTTT.

CDR3 region: CSPGRDYGYTF. The DNA for the CDR3 is TGCAGCCCCGGACGGGACTATGGCTACACCTTC. This chain joins TRBV29-1 and TRBJ1-2, with D uncertain. This CDR3 region has 11 residues. Germline V lookup: CDR1 SQVTM, CDR2 ANQGSEA. V gave up 8 bases and J gave up 3 bases, with 10 bases separating them.

This chain connects TRBV9 to TRBJ1-3; D is unresolved. CDR1 and CDR2 (germline): SGDLS, YYNGEE. The CDR3 consists of 14 residues. The V and J ends lost 5 bases and 4 bases respectively, with 13 bases between them. The CDR3 coding sequence is TGTGCCAGCAGGCCGACTAGAAACGGAAACACCATATATTTT. It yields the protein CASRPTRNGNTIYF.

This rearrangement joins TRBV5-1 to TRBJ2-7; unclear D gene. V gave up 0 bases and J gave up 0 bases, with 10 bases separating them. Germline CDR1 SGHRS, CDR2 YFSETQ. The CDR3 is 15 residues long. CDR3 nucleotide sequence: TGCGCCAGCAGCTTGGGGCGGCCAAGCTCCTACGAGCAGTACTTC. This gives the protein CASSLGRPSSYEQYF.

The V call is TRBV28, the J call TRBJ2-3; weak D call: TRBD2 (5 bases). Germline CDR1 reads MDHEN; CDR2 reads SYDVKM. There are 17 residues in the CDR3. The V end was cut by 5 bases, the J end by 1 base, with 19 bases between. The CDR3 loop reads CASSPLPSGSRTDTQYF. The CDR3 bases are TGTGCCAGCAGTCCCCTACCGTCGGGATCTCGCACAGATACGCAGTATTTT. Complete variable domain (other parts from reference TRBV28 and TRBJ2-3): DVKVTQSSRYLVKRTGEKVFLECVQDMDHENMFWYRQDPGLGLRLIYFSYDVKMKEKGDIPEGYSVSREKKERFSLILESASTNQTSMYLCASSPLPSGSRTDTQYFGPGTRLTVL.

The chain links TRBV18 to TRBJ2-5; the match to TRBD1 covers 7 bases. This CDR3 region has 16 residues. J was trimmed by 1 base and V by 3 bases; bases with no gene match: 8. Germline V gene lookup returns CDR1 KGHSH and CDR2 LQKENI. The CDR3, as DNA: TGTGCCAGCTCACCCCCACAGGGGAAAAGCCAAGAGACCCAGTACTTC. This translates into CASSPPQGKSQETQYF.

This sequence joins TRBV11-1 and TRBJ2-6; a weak D match, TRBD2 (6 bases). The germline V gene encodes CDR1 SGHAT and CDR2 FQDESV (reference sequence). Trimming pared 2 bases from V and 0 bases from J, leaving 14 bases between. The CDR3 runs 18 residues. The CDR3 loop is CASSLRRVPYSGANVLTF. The CDR3, as DNA: TGTGCCAGCAGCTTAAGGAGGGTCCCCTACTCTGGGGCCAACGTCCTGACTTTC.

Worth noting for this clone: Within the sample, other DNA sequences also encode this same CDR3. This rearrangement joins TRBV6-1 to TRBJ2-7; TRBD1 aligns across 8 bases. V was clipped by 1 base and J by 3 bases; unmatched bases: 2. Germline CDR1 is MNHNS and CDR2 is SASEGT. The CDR3 runs to 14 residues. Written as DNA, the CDR3 is TGTGCCAGCAGTGAAGTTGGACAGGGCTACGAGCAGTACTTC. As protein: CASSEVGQGYEQYF.

The chain couples TRBV5-1 to TRBJ2-1; tentative D call: TRBD1 (6 bases). There are 15 residues in the CDR3. Germline V gene lookup returns CDR1 SGHRS and CDR2 YFSETQ. The V end lost 3 bases, the J end lost 7 bases, and 17 bases lay between the germline ends. This CDR3 reads CASSSFGTPRNEQFF. The CDR3 region has the DNA TGCGCCAGCAGCTCGTTTGGGACACCAAGGAATGAGCAGTTCTTC.

In its sample, this clone was seen once. The CDR3 is CASSPTSGRAWQETQYF. CDR3 DNA: TGTGCCAGCAGCCCCACTAGCGGGAGGGCTTGGCAAGAGACCCAGTACTTC. V usage is TRBV7-6 and J usage is TRBJ2-5; 13 bases fit TRBD2. The germline CDR1 and CDR2 sequences are SGHVS and FNYEAQ. The CDR3 extends over 17 amino acids. Germline trimming cut 5 bases from V and 2 bases from J; bases unmatched to any gene: 8.

This rearrangement joins TRBV25-1 to TRBJ1-2; tentatively, D is TRBD1 (5 bases). Trimming shortened V by 2 bases and J by 6 bases, and 16 bases separated the two germline ends. This CDR3 region has 15 residues. The V gene's germline CDR1 is MGHDK and CDR2 SYGVNS. DNA for the CDR3: TGTGCCAGCAGTGAAGCCGAGGACATTCTCGATGGCTACACCTTC. This gives the protein CASSEAEDILDGYTF.

The sample holds one count of this clone. This sequence joins TRBV15 and TRBJ2-5; the D is unclear. The DNA end is more similar to TRBJ2-7, so the J call may be wrong. The V gene's germline CDR1 is LNHNV and CDR2 YYDKDF (reference sequence). This CDR3 comprises 18 residues. The CDR3 DNA is TGTGCCACCAGCAGAGATTACCCCAAACATGGAAGCTCCTACGAGCAGTACTTC. Encoded protein: CATSRDYPKHGSSYEQYF.

The gene calls are TRBV5-4 and TRBJ2-3; 11 nucleotides line up with TRBD2. The V gene end was trimmed by 3 bases and the J gene end by 3 bases; junction bases not matched to a gene: 3. Germline assignment: CDR1 SGHNT and CDR2 YYREEE (reference sequence). The CDR3 covers 15 residues. For the CDR3, the DNA is TGTGCCAGCAGCTATCGGACTAGCGGGACAGATACGCAGTATTTT. It codes for CASSYRTSGTDTQYF.

The V gene is TRBV7-9, the J gene TRBJ2-7; 7 nucleotides match TRBD1. The ends lost 5 bases at V and 0 bases at J; junction bases unmatched: 7. Germline CDR1 and CDR2: SEHNR and FQNEAQ (reference sequence). The CDR3 is 15 residues long. The CDR3 DNA sequence: TGTGCCAGCAGCCTGGGACAGTCGATCTCCTACGAGCAGTACTTC. Protein sequence: CASSLGQSISYEQYF.

This clone was seen more than once but under ten times. The chain recombines TRBV5-1 with TRBJ1-4, with D possibly being TRBD1 (5 bases). V lost 2 bases to trimming and J lost 7 bases, with 15 bases between them. The CDR3 sequence is 15 residues long. Germline-derived CDR1 and CDR2 are SGHRS and YFSETQ. The CDR3 nucleotides read TGCGCCAGCAGCTTAAACACAGGCGTTAGTGAAAAACTGTTTTTT. Its translation is CASSLNTGVSEKLFF. The whole variable domain, remainder taken from reference TRBV5-1 and TRBJ1-4, is KAGVTQTPRYLIKTRGQQVTLSCSPISGHRSVSWYQQTPGQGLQFLFEYFSETQRNKGNFPGRFSGRQFSNSRSEMNVSTLELGDSALYLCASSLNTGVSEKLFFGSGTQLSVL.

The chain combines TRBV15 with TRBJ2-1, with 7 bases identical to TRBD1. Germline values: CDR1 LNHNV, CDR2 YYDKDF (reference sequence). Losses at the gene ends were 2 bases for V and 4 bases for J; bases not matched to a gene: 8. This CDR3 is built from 16 residues. The chain's CDR3 is CATSRSGQVSYNEQFF. The DNA for the CDR3 is TGTGCCACCAGCAGATCCGGACAGGTCTCGTACAATGAGCAGTTCTTC.

The chain uses TRBV6-5 and TRBJ2-2, with TRBD2 matching 9 bases. The germline V gene encodes CDR1 MNHEY and CDR2 SVGAGI. The CDR3 spans 15 residues. V dropped 3 bases and J dropped 7; count of bases not matched to a gene: 6. This chain's CDR3 is CASSYGTSRVGELFF. The CDR3 bases are TGTGCCAGCAGTTATGGGACTAGCCGGGTCGGGGAGCTGTTTTTT.

The rearrangement uses TRBV7-9 and TRBJ1-3; the match to TRBD1 covers 9 bases. V lost 5 bases, J lost 0 bases, and 11 bases stayed unmatched. The CDR3 has 18 residues. Germline values: CDR1 SEHNR, CDR2 FQNEAQ (reference sequence). Here the CDR3 reads CASSQGRDRVGSGNTIYF. Written as DNA, the CDR3 is TGTGCCAGCAGCCAAGGTAGGGACAGGGTTGGCTCTGGAAACACCATATATTTT.

The chain couples TRBV7-8 to TRBJ2-3; 8 bases map to TRBD1. There are 15 residues in the CDR3. Looked up from germline, CDR1 is SGHVS and CDR2 is FQNEAQ. Trimming cost V 5 bases and J 3 bases; bases outside gene matches: 7. This CDR3 reads CASSLWTGWTDTQYF. CDR3 coding DNA: TGTGCCAGCAGCCTCTGGACAGGGTGGACAGATACGCAGTATTTT.

The V gene is TRBV11-2, the J gene TRBJ1-2; TRBD1 aligns across 8 bases. With V trimmed by 5 bases and J by 4 bases, 12 bases remained unmatched. The CDR3 length is 16 residues. The germline V gene encodes CDR1 SGHAT and CDR2 FQNNGV. The CDR3 coding sequence is TGTGCCAGCAGCCCCCTCCCCGGACAGGGACCCTATGGCTACACCTTC. This encodes CASSPLPGQGPYGYTF.

The rearrangement links TRBV30 to TRBJ1-4; TRBD1 matches 7 bases. CDR1 is GTSNPN, CDR2 SVGIG, per germline (reference sequence). CDR3 length: 15 amino acids. V was pared by 3 bases and J by 0 bases, with 4 bases of the junction left unmatched. CDR3 DNA sequence: TGTGCCTGGAGGGCAGGGGGGTCAACTAATGAAAAACTGTTTTTT. It specifies CAWRAGGSTNEKLFF.

The chain combines TRBV30 with TRBJ1-2; D may be TRBD1 (5 bases). Trimming removed 2 bases at V and 5 bases at J, with 9 bases between. CDR1 and CDR2 from the germline V gene are GTSNPN and SVGIG (reference sequence). This CDR3 is built from 12 residues. CDR3 coding DNA: TGTGCCTGGAGTCTAGACAGATATGGCTACACCTTC. Translated, it gives CAWSLDRYGYTF. Complete variable domain (other parts from reference TRBV30 and TRBJ1-2): SQTIHQWPATLVQPVGSPLSLECTVEGTSNPNLYWYRQAAGRGLQLLFYSVGIGQISSEVPQNLSASRPQDRQFILSSKKLLLSDSGFYLCAWSLDRYGYTFGSGTRLTVV.

The V and J genes are TRBV28 and TRBJ2-3; D uncertain. V lost 5 bases and J 2 bases, leaving 5 bases between the germline ends. The germline V gene has CDR1 MDHEN and CDR2 SYDVKM. This CDR3 region has 12 residues. The CDR3 sequence is CASSRHTDTQYF. For the CDR3, the DNA is TGTGCCAGCAGTCGACACACAGATACGCAGTATTTT. The full variable domain, rest sourced from reference TRBV28 and TRBJ2-3, is DVKVTQSSRYLVKRTGEKVFLECVQDMDHENMFWYRQDPGLGLRLIYFSYDVKMKEKGDIPEGYSVSREKKERFSLILESASTNQTSMYLCASSRHTDTQYFGPGTRLTVL.